The rows below give T cell receptor beta chains drawn from one sample of a study of cytomegalovirus exposure and HLA in healthy donors. The protocol was immunoSEQ multiplex PCR, while the TCRdb copy is restricted to in-frame clones and leaves out a portion. Of about 94,000 clones listed, 75% to 85% are singletons. Sequencing was performed on PBMCs. Receptors were obtained from a woman aged 35 to 49 in good health and CMV-seronegative. Each CDR3 is given with its conserved first and last residue. Each record gives: J gene, V gene, CDR3 protein.

TRBJ2-5	TRBV5-4	CASSPGGTGTQETQYF
TRBJ1-5	TRBV28	CASTPAEDMGNQPQHF
TRBJ1-5	TRBV9	CASSVRGSDQPQHF
TRBJ1-1	TRBV28	CASSTTGAITEAFF
TRBJ1-2	TRBV6-5	CASSPTVDYGYTF
TRBJ1-1	TRBV7-2	CASRDSLNTEAFF
TRBJ1-5	TRBV18	CASSPRGDSNQPQHF
TRBJ2-1	TRBV6-1	CASGLAGGLSEQFF
TRBJ2-4	TRBV19	CASSTGTGNIQYF
TRBJ2-1	TRBV29-1	CSPGTSGGPFYNEQFF
TRBJ2-7	TRBV4-1	CASSQVMGTSVSVYTYEQYF
TRBJ1-2	TRBV19	CASTGTGDVYGYTF
TRBJ2-2	TRBV9	CASSVSGGANTGELFF
TRBJ2-1	TRBV18	CASSPAADYNEQFF
TRBJ1-2	TRBV7-2	CASSPTGGDYGYTF
TRBJ1-4	TRBV6-5	CASSYYQAGFNEKLFF
TRBJ2-2	TRBV4-3	CASSQDPSGVRRGELFF
TRBJ1-1	TRBV18	CASSLHRGNWAEAFF
TRBJ1-3	TRBV2	CASRELSSLSGNTIYF
TRBJ2-5	TRBV2	CASSSAGQRWETQYF
TRBJ2-7	TRBV27	CASSSRTGDYEQYF
TRBJ2-6	TRBV5-4	CASSLYGPISGANVLTF
TRBJ1-1	TRBV10-3	CAITKDRENTEAFF
TRBJ2-7	TRBV2	CASNKEGGYEQYF
TRBJ2-7	TRBV7-8	CASSLDGTGVEQYF
TRBJ1-5	TRBV27	CASSSTLYLNQPQHF
TRBJ1-4	TRBV4-1	CASSQVGGAGEKLFF
TRBJ2-3	TRBV7-9	CASSPKTSGTDTQYF
TRBJ2-5	TRBV13	CASSLRSGGAGGETQYF
TRBJ1-2	TRBV4-3	CASSQDRQGTYYGYTF
TRBJ2-6	TRBV5-4	CASRSLTPNSSGANVLTF
TRBJ1-1	TRBV5-4	CASSLAGRRVEAFF
TRBJ1-4	TRBV5-6	CASSQKQGAREKLFF
TRBJ2-3	TRBV6-1	CASSGTGATDTQYF
TRBJ2-5	TRBV9	CASSVTGNKAETQYF
TRBJ1-2	TRBV30	CAWRRGGGATGYGYTF
TRBJ2-7	TRBV10-3	CAISLDASSYEQYF
TRBJ2-2	TRBV11-3	CASSRAPGELFF
TRBJ2-5	TRBV7-8	CASSLQPGQGKETQYF
TRBJ2-5	TRBV6-5	CASSRDRQETQYF
TRBJ2-4	TRBV5-1	CASSLVSAEVKNIQYF
TRBJ2-7	TRBV28	CASSTGSSQVYEQYF
TRBJ1-2	TRBV6-5	CASSYSLAQGVYGYTF
TRBJ1-1	TRBV28	CASRGGAKKTEAFF
TRBJ2-7	TRBV9	CASSVGLASEQYF
TRBJ2-7	TRBV29-1	CSVAPTGSYEQYF
TRBJ1-1	TRBV2	CASSESPVGTEAFF
TRBJ2-7	TRBV5-1	CASSGTTGASYEQYF
TRBJ1-6	TRBV6-5	CASRIQYNSPLHF